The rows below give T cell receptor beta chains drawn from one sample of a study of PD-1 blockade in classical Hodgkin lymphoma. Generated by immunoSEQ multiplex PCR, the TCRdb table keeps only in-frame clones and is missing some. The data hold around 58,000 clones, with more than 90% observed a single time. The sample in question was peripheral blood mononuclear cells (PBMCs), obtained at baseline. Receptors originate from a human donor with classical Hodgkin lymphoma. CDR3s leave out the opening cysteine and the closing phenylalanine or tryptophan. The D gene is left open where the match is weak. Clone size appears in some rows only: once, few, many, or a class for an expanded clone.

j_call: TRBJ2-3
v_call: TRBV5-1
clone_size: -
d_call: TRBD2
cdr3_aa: ASSYGGRDTQY

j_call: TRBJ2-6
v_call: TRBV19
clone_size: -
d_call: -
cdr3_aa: ASSPPFGVSGANVLT

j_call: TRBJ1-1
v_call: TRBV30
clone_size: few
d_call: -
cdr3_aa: AWSGLMNTEAF

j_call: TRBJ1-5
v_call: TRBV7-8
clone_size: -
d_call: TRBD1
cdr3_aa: ASSLGGQGPNQPQH

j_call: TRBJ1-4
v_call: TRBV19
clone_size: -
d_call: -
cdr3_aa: ASSSQTKNEKLF

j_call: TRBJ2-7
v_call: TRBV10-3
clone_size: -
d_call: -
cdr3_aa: AISESGGSSTYEQY

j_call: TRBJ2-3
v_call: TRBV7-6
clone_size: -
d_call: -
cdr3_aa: ASSRGLLTPSTDTQY

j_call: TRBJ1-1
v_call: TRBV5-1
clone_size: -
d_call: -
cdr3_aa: ASSFAGRMNTEAF

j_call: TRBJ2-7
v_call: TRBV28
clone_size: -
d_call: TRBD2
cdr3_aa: ASSRLAETYEQY

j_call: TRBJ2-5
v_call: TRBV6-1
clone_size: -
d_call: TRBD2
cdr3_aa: ASSVLAGGGETQY

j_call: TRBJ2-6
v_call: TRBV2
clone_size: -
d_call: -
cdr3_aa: ASSPSGANVLT

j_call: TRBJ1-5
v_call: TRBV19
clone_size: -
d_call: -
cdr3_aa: ASKFLGQGNQPQH